The 23 T cell receptor beta chains reported below all come from one sample, sequenced in a study of PD-L1 blockade in urothelial cancer. Time point specified: peripheral blood 6 weeks after treatment start. Sequencing used immunoSEQ multiplex PCR; TCRdb keeps in-frame clones, though not all of them. The sample holds over 100,000 clones, around 93% seen once. This specimen was PBMCs, taken around atezolizumab (anti-PD-L1) treatment. Receptor source: a man aged 55 to 70 with urothelial cancer.

The chain uses TRBV9 and TRBJ2-2; D is undetermined. CDR3 length: 13 amino acids. Looked up from germline, CDR1 is SGDLS and CDR2 is YYNGEE. V shed 0 bases and J shed 5 bases, with 5 bases lying between them. CDR3 sequence (DNA): TGTGCCAGCAGCGTAGACGCGACCGGGGAGCTGTTTTTT. Its protein is CASSVDATGELFF.

The chain links TRBV7-2 to TRBJ2-5; D may be TRBD1 (7 bases). Germline values: CDR1 SGHTA, CDR2 FQGNSA. Trimming left V 1 base short and J 3 bases short, with 12 bases between. The CDR3 totals 15 residues. The DNA of the CDR3 is TGTGCCAGCAGCTTAGTGGGCAGGGGGGAAGAGACCCAGTACTTC. Its protein product is CASSLVGRGEETQYF.

The V and J genes are TRBV6-6 and TRBJ1-1; D call uncertain. V was clipped by 1 base and J by 4 bases, with 10 bases between them. This CDR3 is 14 amino acids long. Germline-derived CDR1 and CDR2 are MNHNY and SVGAGI (reference sequence). The DNA for the CDR3 is TGTGCCAGCAGTTACTATCGGCGGGGCACTGAAGCTTTCTTT. Translating it yields CASSYYRRGTEAFF.

The CDR3: CATSRGGDRGLTKNIQYF. CDR3 nucleotides: TGTGCCACCAGCAGAGGCGGGGACAGGGGGTTAACCAAAAACATTCAGTACTTC. The chain couples TRBV15 to TRBJ2-4; 11 nucleotides agree with TRBD1. Germline V gene data show CDR1 as LNHNV and CDR2 as YYDKDF (reference sequence). J lost 2 bases, V lost 1 base, and 7 bases had no gene match. The CDR3 has 18 residues.

This clone was recorded once. The V and J genes are TRBV19 and TRBJ2-5, with 7 nucleotides matching TRBD2. V was pared by 5 bases and J by 10 bases, with 10 bases of the junction left unmatched. CDR3 length: 13 residues. Germline CDR1 and CDR2: LNHDA and SQIVND (reference sequence). In DNA, the CDR3 is TGTGCCAGTAGTCTAGGACTAGAGTTAGGCCAGTACTTC. It codes for CASSLGLELGQYF.

The J gene is TRBJ2-7, the V gene TRBV13, with 9 bases lining up with TRBD1. V gave up 5 bases and J gave up 5 bases; unmatched junction bases: 10. The CDR3 is 15 amino acids. Germline V gene sequence: CDR1 PRHDT, CDR2 FYEKMQ (reference sequence). For the CDR3, the DNA is TGTGCCAGCAGCCGCTCGGGACAGGGAATCAACGAGCAGTACTTC. Its protein is CASSRSGQGINEQYF.

The chain combines TRBV9 with TRBJ2-3; 7 bases agree with TRBD2. The CDR3 contains 17 residues. V was clipped by 0 bases and J by 0 bases; unmatched bases: 7. Germline V gene lookup returns CDR1 SGDLS and CDR2 YYNGEE. The CDR3 nucleotides are TGTGCCAGCAGCGTAGTACACGGCGGGGGAAGCACAGATACGCAGTATTTT. As protein: CASSVVHGGGSTDTQYF. Looking up the rest from reference TRBV9 and TRBJ2-3 gives the full variable domain: DSGVTQTPKHLITATGQRVTLRCSPRSGDLSVYWYQQSLDQGLQFLIQYYNGEERAKGNILERFSAQQFPDLHSELNLSSLELGDSALYFCASSVVHGGGSTDTQYFGPGTRLTVL.

The J gene is TRBJ2-7, the V gene TRBV9; 8 bases match TRBD2. CDR1 and CDR2 (germline): SGDLS, YYNGEE. Germline trimming cut 4 bases from V and 4 bases from J; bases unmatched to any gene: 13. The CDR3 covers 16 residues. The CDR3 loop reads CASSPTSANSAYEQYF. The CDR3 DNA reads TGTGCCAGCAGCCCGACTAGCGCCAACTCAGCTTACGAGCAGTACTTC.

The chain links TRBV4-2 to TRBJ2-5, with 8 bases aligning to TRBD2. Germline V gene sequence: CDR1 LGHNA, CDR2 YNFKEQ. V gave up 0 bases and J gave up 5 bases; unmatched junction bases: 14. This CDR3 has 18 residues. CDR3 DNA sequence: TGTGCCAGCAGCCAAGAGTCTGCCGCGGGGGGCCGCGAGGAGACCCAGTACTTC. It specifies CASSQESAAGGREETQYF.

The chain recombines TRBV16 with TRBJ1-1; D uncertain. This CDR3 comprises 13 residues. Germline values: CDR1 KGHSY, CDR2 FQNENV. The V and J ends lost 0 bases and 7 bases respectively, with 9 bases between them. The CDR3 nucleotides read TGTGCCAGCAGCCAATCACTTTACAGTGAAGCTTTCTTT. This gives the protein CASSQSLYSEAFF. The variable domain in full, completed from reference TRBV16 and TRBJ1-1, reads GEEVAQTPKHLVRGEGQKAKLYCAPIKGHSYVFWYQQVLKNEFKFLISFQNENVFDETGMPKERFSAKCLPNSPCSLEIQATKLEDSAVYFCASSQSLYSEAFFGQGTRLTVV.

V and J are TRBV5-1 and TRBJ1-2, with D hard to call. The V end was cut by 4 bases, the J end by 2 bases, with 12 bases between. The length of the CDR3 is 14 residues. The germline V gene has CDR1 SGHRS and CDR2 YFSETQ. In nucleotides, the CDR3 is TGCGCCAGCAGCCCGGTCGAGAGAAACTATGGCTACACCTTC. Its translation: CASSPVERNYGYTF.

This chain connects TRBV4-3 to TRBJ1-1, with unresolved D. The CDR3 spans 13 residues. Germline V lookup: CDR1 LGHNA, CDR2 YSLEER. Trimming pared 0 bases from V and 7 bases from J, leaving 9 bases between. The CDR3 protein is CASSQDRGFEAFF. The CDR3 DNA reads as TGCGCCAGCAGCCAAGATCGAGGGTTTGAAGCTTTCTTT.

This sequence joins TRBV30 and TRBJ2-3, with D tentatively TRBD2 (5 bases). Germline CDR1 and CDR2: GTSNPN and SVGIG (reference sequence). The V gene lost 4 bases and the J gene lost 0 bases, with 11 bases spanning the gap. The CDR3 runs to 14 residues. The CDR3 sequence is CAWNGRVSTDTQYF. In DNA form, the CDR3 reads TGTGCCTGGAACGGGCGGGTGAGCACAGATACGCAGTATTTT. The full variable domain, with the rest looked up from reference TRBV30 and TRBJ2-3, is SQTIHQWPATLVQPVGSPLSLECTVEGTSNPNLYWYRQAAGRGLQLLFYSVGIGQISSEVPQNLSASRPQDRQFILSSKKLLLSDSGFYLCAWNGRVSTDTQYFGPGTRLTVL.

CDR3 in amino acids: CASSRQGVDEKLFF. The CDR3, as DNA: TGCGCCAGCAGCCGACAGGGGGTTGATGAAAAACTGTTTTTT. This chain joins TRBV4-1 and TRBJ1-4, with 9 nucleotides matching TRBD1. J gave up 6 bases and V 4 bases, and 3 bases lay outside the gene matches. CDR1 MGHRA and CDR2 YSYEKL come from the germline V gene. The CDR3 runs to 14 residues.

The J gene is TRBJ2-7, the V gene TRBV15; TRBD2 agrees at 7 bases. CDR1 is LNHNV and CDR2 is YYDKDF in the germline V gene (reference sequence). This CDR3 has 14 amino acids. The V and J ends lost 8 bases and 0 bases, in that order; junction bases with no gene match: 7. This CDR3 is CATGGGSSSYEQYF. The CDR3 coding sequence is TGTGCCACCGGGGGGGGGTCTAGCTCCTACGAGCAGTACTTC.

J is TRBJ2-2 and V is TRBV5-1; TRBD2 matches at 9 bases. This CDR3 has 18 amino acids. Trimming removed 0 bases from V and 1 base from J; junction bases left unmatched: 7. Germline CDR1 is SGHRS and CDR2 is YFSETQ. The CDR3 region is CASSLGLSGSRNTGELFF. The CDR3, as DNA: TGCGCCAGCAGCTTGGGCCTTAGCGGGAGTCGGAACACCGGGGAGCTGTTTTTT.

This chain connects TRBV19 to TRBJ2-3; 8 nucleotides agree with TRBD2. The germline CDR1 and CDR2 sequences are LNHDA and SQIVND (reference sequence). This CDR3 is built from 11 residues. J lost 6 bases, V lost 9 bases, and 2 bases had no gene match. CDR3 bases: TGTGCCAGCCGACTAGCGGATACGCAGTATTTT. Protein sequence: CASRLADTQYF.

In this sample, this clone turned up a few times. The J gene is TRBJ2-1, the V gene TRBV18; TRBD2 aligns across 9 bases. With 3 bases clipped from V and 7 bases from J, the junction kept 7 bases outside the gene matches. Germline loops: CDR1 KGHSH, CDR2 LQKENI. The CDR3 has 15 amino acids. CDR3 amino acids: CASSPPGLALNEQFF. The CDR3 region has the DNA TGTGCCAGCTCACCGCCGGGACTAGCTCTTAATGAGCAGTTCTTC.

V usage is TRBV4-3 and J usage is TRBJ2-7; 7 bases are a match to TRBD2. V was pared by 1 base and J by 10 bases, with 7 bases of the junction left unmatched. The length of the CDR3 is 13 residues. Germline loops: CDR1 LGHNA, CDR2 YSLEER. The CDR3 region has the DNA TGCGCCAGCAGCCAAGCCGCGACTAGCATACAGTACTTC. Protein product: CASSQAATSIQYF.

The V and J genes are TRBV15 and TRBJ1-3; a possible D gene is TRBD1 (5 bases). The V end lost 0 bases, the J end lost 9 bases, and 9 bases lay between the germline ends. Germline V gene sequence: CDR1 LNHNV, CDR2 YYDKDF (reference sequence). The length of the CDR3 is 13 residues. The DNA for the CDR3 is TGTGCCACCAGCAGAGACAGGGTCCCCACCATATATTTT. The encoded protein is CATSRDRVPTIYF.

This chain's CDR3 is CASSDPGQGADNEQFF. In DNA form, the CDR3 reads TGTGCCAGCAGTGACCCGGGACAGGGGGCTGACAATGAGCAGTTCTTC. The chain uses TRBV6-4 and TRBJ2-1, with TRBD1 matching over 12 bases. The germline CDR1 and CDR2 sequences are MRHNA and SNTAGT. The CDR3 extends over 16 amino acids. V trimming: 2 bases; J trimming: 5 bases; junction bases outside the gene matches: 4.

V and J are TRBV18 and TRBJ2-7; 11 bases agree with TRBD1. CDR1 and CDR2 from the germline V gene are KGHSH and LQKENI. Trimming at V came to 3 bases and at J to 3 bases, leaving 7 bases not matched to a gene. This CDR3 is built from 16 residues. The CDR3 nucleotides are TGTGCCAGCTCACCGACTACCGGGACAGGGGGCTACGAGCAGTACTTC. Translation gives CASSPTTGTGGYEQYF.

This sequence joins TRBV29-1 and TRBJ2-3; 10 positions match TRBD2. Germline lookup yields CDR1 SQVTM and CDR2 ANQGSEA. Trimming took 8 bases from V and 5 from J; bases not matched to a gene: 1. The CDR3 extends over 11 amino acids. CDR3 region: CSSGRGDTQYF. In DNA form, the CDR3 reads TGCAGCAGCGGGAGGGGAGATACGCAGTATTTT.